Below, one TCR beta chain is given with its context. What it recognizes is unknown. The entry originates in a study of CD8 T cells in ankylosing spondylitis. Study-level points and caveats: In ankylosing spondylitis patients, matched synovial fluid reportedly showed significant enrichment of disease-linked clones. Seven to nine highly homologous variants made up a TCR beta motif that seemed to typify ankylosing spondylitis blood. Disease-linked clones proved CD8+ and comparatively uncommon in peripheral blood. Prior literature has documented some motif variants in synovial fluid and blood from reactive arthritis.

V lost 3 bases and J 0 bases, leaving 11 bases between the germline ends. The CDR3 consists of 15 residues. It was by quantitative 5'-RACE with molecular barcodes that TCR beta libraries were made. Each CDR3 protein gets one entry after TCRdb re-called the 5' RACE reads with MiXCR. The sample lists about 800,000 distinct CDR3 sequences, about an eighth occurring once. The genes are TRBV12-3 or TRBV12-4 and TRBJ1-1, with D hard to call. Sample: blood, either unsorted or a sorted T cell fraction (not recorded which). This sequence was found in a male donor with ankylosing spondylitis. The CDR3 reads CASSFIPALNTEAFF. The CDR3 DNA is TGTGCCAGCAGTTTCATACCGGCGCTGAACACTGAAGCTTTCTTT.